There are a few counts of the clone carrying this T cell receptor beta chain. This entry comes from a study of siplizumab effects on memory and regulatory T cells. The CDR3 covers 16 residues. V lost 3 bases to trimming and J lost 3 bases; unmatched junction nucleotides: 8. Germline loops: CDR1 SGHKS, CDR2 YYEKEE (reference sequence). Assays were performed on 95,000 to 100,000 TCR templates per sample. Clones were read by immunoSEQ multiplex PCR, and TCRdb kept only the in-frame ones, dropping some. Of 85,000 to 130,000 clones listed, around 90% were seen once; the top ten hold around 2.6%. This sequence originates from a human donor in good health. Some clones in this sample may be carry-over from other donors' samples. J is TRBJ2-2 and V is TRBV5-5, with 7 bases lining up with TRBD1. Sequenced material: CD4+ T cells sorted from blood. For the CDR3, the DNA is TGTGCCAGCAGCTCTCGAGGGGGCGCAGACACCGGGGAGCTGTTTTTT. This codes for CASSSRGGADTGELFF.